This T cell receptor (beta chain) was retrieved from a study of CD8 T cells in Susac syndrome. Broader study findings: The study conceded that relatively few individuals underwent its TCR sequencing and HLA analysis.

Comments on this clonotype: Its target is unknown.

Matched for age and sex, the controls were healthy donors. It was negative isolation that provided the CD8+ and CD4+ T cells, whereas TEMRA cells were enriched by FACS. In germline, CDR1 is MNHEY, CDR2 SMNVEV (reference sequence). The CDR3 has 12 residues. The V and J ends lost 7 bases and 13 bases respectively, with 19 bases between them. Random-hexamer reverse transcription was applied to roughly 0.5 to 1 ug RNA. TCRdb reanalysed the immunoSEQ multiplex PCR reads using MiXCR and keeps one entry per CDR3 protein. The repertoire consists of 80,000 to 90,000 distinct CDR3 sequences, with just under 95% occurring once and the leading ten covering over 0.25%.

This sequence was found in a human donor in good health. The chain uses TRBV27 and TRBJ1-2, with no clear D. The sequenced sample consisted of CD8+ T cells from PBMCs. CDR3 DNA sequence: TGTGCCAGCAAAATGGGCAAGCAGACCCTCACCTTC. Translated: CASKMGKQTLTF.